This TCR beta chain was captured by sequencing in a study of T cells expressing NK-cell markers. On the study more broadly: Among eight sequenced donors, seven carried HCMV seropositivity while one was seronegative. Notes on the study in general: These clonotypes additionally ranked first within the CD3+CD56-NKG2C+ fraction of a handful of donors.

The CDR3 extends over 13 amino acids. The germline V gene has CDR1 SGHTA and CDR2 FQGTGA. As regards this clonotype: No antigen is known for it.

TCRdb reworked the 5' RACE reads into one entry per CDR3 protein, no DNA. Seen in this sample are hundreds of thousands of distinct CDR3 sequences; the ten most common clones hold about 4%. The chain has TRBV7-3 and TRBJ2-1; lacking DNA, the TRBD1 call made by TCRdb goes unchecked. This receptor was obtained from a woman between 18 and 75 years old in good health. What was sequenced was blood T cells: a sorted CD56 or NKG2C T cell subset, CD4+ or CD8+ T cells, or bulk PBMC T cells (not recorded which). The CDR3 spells CASSFGGPNEQFF.